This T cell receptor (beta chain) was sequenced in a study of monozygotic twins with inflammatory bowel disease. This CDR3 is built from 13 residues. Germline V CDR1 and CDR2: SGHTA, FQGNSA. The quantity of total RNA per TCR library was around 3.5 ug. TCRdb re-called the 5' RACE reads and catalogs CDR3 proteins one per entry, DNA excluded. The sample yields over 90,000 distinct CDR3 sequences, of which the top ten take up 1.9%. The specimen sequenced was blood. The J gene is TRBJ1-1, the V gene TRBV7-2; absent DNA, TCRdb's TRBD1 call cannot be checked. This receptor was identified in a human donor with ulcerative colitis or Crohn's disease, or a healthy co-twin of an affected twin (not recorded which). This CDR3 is CASSLEGGRFTIF.